This paragraph reports one TCR beta chain. The data belong to a study of blood T cell repertoires in COVID-19. Study information: Acute-phase and convalescent COVID-19 samples originated in the United States, Italy and Spain. PBMCs, B-cell-depleted T cells, or T cells were the source of the cDNA or gDNA that made up the material.

In the original processing: Estimated nucleated cell counts came from reference gene primer amplification. Produced via immunoSEQ multiplex PCR; TCRdb's table is partial and in-frame only. The DNA gave D and trimming, while V, J and clone size come from that table. This sample has 200,000 to 300,000 clones; roughly four fifths occur once, and the top ten carry 9.5% to 15%. The germline gives CDR1 SEHNR, CDR2 FQNEAQ (reference sequence). Between the trimmed V and J ends, which lost 2 bases and 2 bases, there was a span of 10 bases. This CDR3 comprises 16 residues. The sequence was obtained from a woman aged 55-70 years with active or convalescent COVID-19. Sequencing input: peripheral blood. The V and J genes are TRBV7-9 and TRBJ2-6; no definite D call. The CDR3 here is CASSLIPTAGANVLTF. CDR3 bases: TGTGCCAGCAGCTTAATCCCCACGGCTGGGGCCAACGTCCTGACTTTC.